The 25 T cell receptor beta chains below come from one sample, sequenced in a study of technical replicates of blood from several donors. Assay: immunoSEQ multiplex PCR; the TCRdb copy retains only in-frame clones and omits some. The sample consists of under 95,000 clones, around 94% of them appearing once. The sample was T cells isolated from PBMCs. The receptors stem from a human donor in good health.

CDR3 DNA: TGTGCCAGCAGCAGGACAGACACCGGGGAGCTGTTTTTT. It codes for CASSRTDTGELFF. This chain joins TRBV5-6 and TRBJ2-2; perhaps TRBD1 as D (6 bases). Trimming removed 4 bases from V and 3 bases from J, with 7 bases in between. The germline V gene encodes CDR1 SGHDT and CDR2 YYEEEE. The length of the CDR3 is 13 residues.

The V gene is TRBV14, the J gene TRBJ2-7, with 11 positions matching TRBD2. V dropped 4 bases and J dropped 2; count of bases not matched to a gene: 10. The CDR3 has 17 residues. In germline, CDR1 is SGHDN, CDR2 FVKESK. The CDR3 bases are TGTGCCAGCAGCCTCGGGACTAGCGGAGCTGGGGCCTACGAGCAGTACTTC. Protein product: CASSLGTSGAGAYEQYF.

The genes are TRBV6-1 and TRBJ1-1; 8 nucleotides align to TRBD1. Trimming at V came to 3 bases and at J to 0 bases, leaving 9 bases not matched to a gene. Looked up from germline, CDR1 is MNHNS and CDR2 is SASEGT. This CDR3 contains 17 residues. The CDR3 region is CASSDRFRGQVNTEAFF. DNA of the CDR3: TGTGCCAGCAGTGATAGGTTCCGGGGACAGGTGAACACTGAAGCTTTCTTT.

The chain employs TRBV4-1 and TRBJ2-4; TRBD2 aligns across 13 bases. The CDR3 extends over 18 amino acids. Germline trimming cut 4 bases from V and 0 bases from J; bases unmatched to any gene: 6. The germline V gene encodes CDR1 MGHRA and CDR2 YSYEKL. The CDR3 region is CASSPGLAGLLAKNIQYF. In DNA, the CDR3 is TGCGCCAGCAGCCCGGGACTAGCGGGACTTCTAGCCAAAAACATTCAGTACTTC.

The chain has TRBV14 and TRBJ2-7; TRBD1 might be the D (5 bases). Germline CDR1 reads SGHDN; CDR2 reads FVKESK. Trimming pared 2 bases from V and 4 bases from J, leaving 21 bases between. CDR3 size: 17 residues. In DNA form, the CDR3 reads TGTGCCAGCAGCCAAACCCTAGAAGGAACAGGCACTTACGAGCAGTACTTC. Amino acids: CASSQTLEGTGTYEQYF.

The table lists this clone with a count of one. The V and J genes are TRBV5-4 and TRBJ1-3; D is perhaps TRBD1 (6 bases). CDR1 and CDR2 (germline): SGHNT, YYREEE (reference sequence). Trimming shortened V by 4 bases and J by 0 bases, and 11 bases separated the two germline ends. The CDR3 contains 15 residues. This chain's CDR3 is CASSATGFSGNTIYF. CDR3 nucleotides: TGTGCCAGCAGCGCCACAGGGTTCTCTGGAAACACCATATATTTT.

CDR3 in amino acids: CASSYGAGATNEKLFF. In nucleotides, the CDR3 is TGTGCCAGCAGTTATGGGGCAGGGGCGACTAATGAAAAACTGTTTTTT. The rearrangement joins TRBV6-6 to TRBJ1-4, with D perhaps matching TRBD1 (6 bases). CDR3 length: 16 amino acids. V dropped 3 bases and J dropped 2 bases, with 13 bases sitting between them. The germline CDR1 and CDR2 sequences are MNHNY and SVGAGI (reference sequence).

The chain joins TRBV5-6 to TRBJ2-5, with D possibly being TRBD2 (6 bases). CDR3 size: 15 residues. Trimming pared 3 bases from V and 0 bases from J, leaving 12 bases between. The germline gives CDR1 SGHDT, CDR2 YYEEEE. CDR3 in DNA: TGTGCCAGCAGCTCGGGACTGGTGTACCAAGAGACCCAGTACTTC. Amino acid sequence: CASSSGLVYQETQYF.

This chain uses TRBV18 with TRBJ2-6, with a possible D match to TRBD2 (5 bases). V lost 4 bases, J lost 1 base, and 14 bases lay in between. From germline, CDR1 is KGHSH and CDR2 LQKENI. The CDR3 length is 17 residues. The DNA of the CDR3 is TGTGCCAGCTCACTCTTAGCGCCTTATTCTGGGGCCAACGTCCTGACTTTC. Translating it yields CASSLLAPYSGANVLTF.

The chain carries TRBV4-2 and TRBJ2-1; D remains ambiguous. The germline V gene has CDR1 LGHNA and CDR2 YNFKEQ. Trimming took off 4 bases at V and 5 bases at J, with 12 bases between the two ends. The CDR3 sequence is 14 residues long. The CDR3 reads CASSLEVMNNEQFF. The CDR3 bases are TGTGCCAGCAGCCTCGAGGTTATGAACAATGAGCAGTTCTTC.

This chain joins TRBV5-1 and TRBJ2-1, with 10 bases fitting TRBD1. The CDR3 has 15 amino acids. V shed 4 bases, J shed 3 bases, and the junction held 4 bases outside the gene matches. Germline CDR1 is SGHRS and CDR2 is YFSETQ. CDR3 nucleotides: TGCGCCAGCAGCGAGGGACAGGGGAACTACAATGAGCAGTTCTTC. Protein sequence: CASSEGQGNYNEQFF.

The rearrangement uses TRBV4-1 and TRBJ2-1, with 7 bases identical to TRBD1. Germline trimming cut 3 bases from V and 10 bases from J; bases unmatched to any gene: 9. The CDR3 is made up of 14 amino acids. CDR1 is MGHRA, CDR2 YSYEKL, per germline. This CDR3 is CASSHRWDSREQFF. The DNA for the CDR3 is TGCGCCAGCAGCCATAGATGGGACAGCCGGGAGCAGTTCTTC.

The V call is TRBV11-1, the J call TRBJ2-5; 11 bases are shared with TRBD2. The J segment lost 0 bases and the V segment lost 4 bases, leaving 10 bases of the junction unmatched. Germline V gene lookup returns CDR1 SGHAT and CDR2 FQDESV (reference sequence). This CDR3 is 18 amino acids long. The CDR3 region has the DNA TGTGCCAGCAGCTCGGGACTAGCGGTTATGAAGTACCAAGAGACCCAGTACTTC. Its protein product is CASSSGLAVMKYQETQYF.

The DNA of the CDR3 is TGTGCCAGCAGCGTAGGAGGAGGTGCGGGACAGCCCCAGCATTTT. Protein product: CASSVGGGAGQPQHF. The chain is built from TRBV9 and TRBJ1-5; no clear D gene. Germline CDR1 reads SGDLS; CDR2 reads YYNGEE. Between the trimmed V and J ends, which lost 0 bases and 7 bases, there was a span of 14 bases. The CDR3 loop spans 15 amino acids.

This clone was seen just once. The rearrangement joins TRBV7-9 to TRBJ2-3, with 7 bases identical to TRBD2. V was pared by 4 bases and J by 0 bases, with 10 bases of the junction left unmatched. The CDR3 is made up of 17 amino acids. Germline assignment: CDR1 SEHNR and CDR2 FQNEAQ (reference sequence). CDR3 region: CASSSLERDPSTDTQYF. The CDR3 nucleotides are TGTGCCAGCAGCTCCCTCGAGCGGGATCCTAGCACAGATACGCAGTATTTT.

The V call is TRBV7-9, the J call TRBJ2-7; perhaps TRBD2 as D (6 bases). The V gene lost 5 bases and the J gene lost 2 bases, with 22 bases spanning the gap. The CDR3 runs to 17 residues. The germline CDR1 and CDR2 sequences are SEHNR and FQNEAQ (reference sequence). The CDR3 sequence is CASSPPGGHLAPYEQYF. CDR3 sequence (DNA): TGTGCCAGCAGCCCCCCCGGAGGGCATTTAGCCCCCTACGAGCAGTACTTC.

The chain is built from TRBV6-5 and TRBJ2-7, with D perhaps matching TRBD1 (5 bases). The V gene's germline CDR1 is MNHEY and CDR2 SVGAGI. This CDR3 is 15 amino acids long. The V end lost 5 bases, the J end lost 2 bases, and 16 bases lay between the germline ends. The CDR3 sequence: CASSRTQGRTYEQYF. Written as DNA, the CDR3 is TGTGCCAGCAGTAGGACCCAGGGTCGAACCTACGAGCAGTACTTC.

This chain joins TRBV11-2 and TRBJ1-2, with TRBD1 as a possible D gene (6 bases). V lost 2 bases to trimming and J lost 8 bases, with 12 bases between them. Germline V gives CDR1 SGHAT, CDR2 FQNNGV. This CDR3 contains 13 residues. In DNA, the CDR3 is TGTGCCAGCAGCTTAACGGACAGCTTCGGCTACACCTTC. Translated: CASSLTDSFGYTF.

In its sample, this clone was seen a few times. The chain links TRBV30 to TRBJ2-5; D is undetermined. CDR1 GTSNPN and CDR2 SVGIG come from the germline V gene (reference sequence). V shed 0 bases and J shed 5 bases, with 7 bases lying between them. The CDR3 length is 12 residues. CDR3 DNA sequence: TGTGCCTGGAGTGTTACCGGGGAGACCCAGTACTTC. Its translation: CAWSVTGETQYF.

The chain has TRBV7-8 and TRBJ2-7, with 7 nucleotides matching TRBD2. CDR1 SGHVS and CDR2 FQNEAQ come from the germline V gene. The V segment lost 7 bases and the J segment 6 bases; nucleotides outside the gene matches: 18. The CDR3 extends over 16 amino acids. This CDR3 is CASTTPRTSGVSEQYF. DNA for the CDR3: TGTGCCAGCACCACACCCAGGACTAGTGGTGTTTCCGAGCAGTACTTC.

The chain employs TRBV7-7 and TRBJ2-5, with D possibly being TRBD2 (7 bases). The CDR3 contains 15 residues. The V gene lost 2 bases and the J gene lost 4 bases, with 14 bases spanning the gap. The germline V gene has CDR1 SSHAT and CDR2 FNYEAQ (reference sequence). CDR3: CASSLRAGEGETQYF. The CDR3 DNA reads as TGTGCCAGCAGCTTACGGGCAGGGGAGGGAGAGACCCAGTACTTC.

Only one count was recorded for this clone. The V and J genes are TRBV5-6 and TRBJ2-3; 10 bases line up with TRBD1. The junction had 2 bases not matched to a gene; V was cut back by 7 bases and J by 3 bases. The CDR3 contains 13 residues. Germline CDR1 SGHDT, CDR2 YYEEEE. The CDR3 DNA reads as TGTGCCAGCGTGGGACAGGGGACAGATACGCAGTATTTT. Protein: CASVGQGTDTQYF.

The CDR3 region is CASSQERSGSQFF. The CDR3 DNA reads TGCGCCAGCAGCCAAGAGCGGAGCGGGAGCCAGTTCTTC. The V and J genes are TRBV4-1 and TRBJ2-1; TRBD2 agrees at 8 bases. CDR3 length: 13 amino acids. Trimming at V came to 0 bases and at J to 13 bases, leaving 5 bases not matched to a gene. CDR1 and CDR2 from the germline V gene are MGHRA and YSYEKL.

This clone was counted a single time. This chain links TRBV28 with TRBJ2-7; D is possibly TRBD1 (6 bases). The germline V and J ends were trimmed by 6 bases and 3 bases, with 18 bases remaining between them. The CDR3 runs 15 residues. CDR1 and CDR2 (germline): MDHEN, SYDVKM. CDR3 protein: CASSNTGSQYYEQYF. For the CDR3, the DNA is TGTGCCAGCAGCAACACAGGGTCCCAATACTACGAGCAGTACTTC.

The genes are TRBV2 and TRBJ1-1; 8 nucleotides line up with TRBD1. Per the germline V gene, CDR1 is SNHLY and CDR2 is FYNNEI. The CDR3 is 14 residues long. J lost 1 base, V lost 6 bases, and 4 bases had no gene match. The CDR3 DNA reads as TGTGCCAGCAGGACGGACAGGGAGAACACTGAAGCTTTCTTT. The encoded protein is CASRTDRENTEAFF.